These 7 T cell receptor beta chains originate from one sample sequenced in a study of OX40 agonist ivuxolimab in advanced cancers. Sequenced by immunoSEQ multiplex PCR; TCRdb stores in-frame clones only, minus some. The sample shows around 53,000 clones, roughly 86% of them seen only once. Sequencing was performed on CD4+ or CD8+ T cells sorted from blood, taken in a trial of the OX40 agonist ivuxolimab. The receptors originated from an adult with an advanced solid tumor such as melanoma, head and neck, liver or kidney cancer.

The chain uses TRBV4-2 and TRBJ2-2, with 12 bases fitting TRBD2. The CDR3 extends over 17 amino acids. Germline lookup yields CDR1 LGHNA and CDR2 YNFKEQ. V lost 2 bases and J lost 7; bases outside the gene matches: 8. CDR3 sequence: CASSQNLAGGIVGELFF. Here the CDR3 DNA reads TGTGCCAGCAGCCAAAACCTAGCGGGAGGGATCGTCGGGGAGCTGTTTTTT.

The chain has TRBV4-2 and TRBJ2-7; no clear D gene. Germline CDR1 reads LGHNA; CDR2 reads YNFKEQ. Trimming took 1 base from V and 3 from J, leaving 13 bases between them. This CDR3 is built from 15 residues. The CDR3 region is CASSQGPMGYYEQYF. CDR3 bases: TGTGCCAGCAGCCAAGGGCCTATGGGTTACTACGAGCAGTACTTC.

This sequence joins TRBV5-1 and TRBJ2-2, with unresolved D. There are 14 residues in the CDR3. V shed 2 bases and J shed 1 base, with 6 bases lying between them. Looked up from germline, CDR1 is SGHRS and CDR2 is YFSETQ. This chain's CDR3 is CASSLVLNTGELFF. The CDR3 DNA reads TGCGCCAGCAGCTTAGTCCTGAACACCGGGGAGCTGTTTTTT.

Judged by abundance, this clone is medium-sized. The J gene is TRBJ2-3, the V gene TRBV27, with D tentatively TRBD2 (5 bases). In germline, CDR1 is MNHEY, CDR2 SMNVEV (reference sequence). V lost 2 bases and J lost 2, with 11 bases in between. This CDR3 is 15 amino acids long. The CDR3 DNA is TGTGCCAGCAGTTTACTTAGCGACTTCACAGATACGCAGTATTTT. Translated, it gives CASSLLSDFTDTQYF.

The chain has TRBV5-1 and TRBJ2-2; D gene ambiguous. Deletions cut 4 bases from V and 0 bases from J, with 7 bases between. Germline V lookup: CDR1 SGHRS, CDR2 YFSETQ. CDR3 length: 14 residues. The DNA for the CDR3 is TGCGCCAGCAGCCCCCGTTCGAACACCGGGGAGCTGTTTTTT. Protein: CASSPRSNTGELFF.

This clone was seen more than once but under ten times. The chain is built from TRBV5-8 and TRBJ1-5; no clear D gene. Looked up from germline, CDR1 is SGHTS and CDR2 is YDEGEE. CDR3 size: 14 residues. V lost 7 bases to trimming and J lost 3 bases, with 14 bases between them. CDR3 region: CASGGYRFNQPQHF. CDR3 sequence (DNA): TGTGCCAGCGGCGGGTACAGATTCAATCAGCCCCAGCATTTT.

The gene calls are TRBV12-5 and TRBJ2-5; 10 nucleotides line up with TRBD2. Germline assignment: CDR1 LGHNT and CDR2 FRNRAP. V was clipped by 2 bases and J by 0 bases; unmatched bases: 3. This CDR3 comprises 16 residues. In DNA, the CDR3 is TGTGCTAGTGGTTTGTTTAGCGGGAGGTACCAAGAGACCCAGTACTTC. Its translation is CASGLFSGRYQETQYF.